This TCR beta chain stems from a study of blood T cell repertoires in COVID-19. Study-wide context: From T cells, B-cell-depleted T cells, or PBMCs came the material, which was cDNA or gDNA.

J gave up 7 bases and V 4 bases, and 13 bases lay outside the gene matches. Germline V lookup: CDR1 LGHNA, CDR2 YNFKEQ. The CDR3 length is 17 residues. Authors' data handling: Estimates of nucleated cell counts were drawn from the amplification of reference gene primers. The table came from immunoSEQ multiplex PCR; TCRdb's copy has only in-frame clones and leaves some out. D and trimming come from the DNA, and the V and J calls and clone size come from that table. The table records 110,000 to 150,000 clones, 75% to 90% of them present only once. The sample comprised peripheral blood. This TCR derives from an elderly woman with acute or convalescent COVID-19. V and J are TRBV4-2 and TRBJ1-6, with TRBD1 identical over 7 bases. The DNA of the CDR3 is TGTGCCAGCAGCCTAGTCAGGGCCGGGACAGAGAATTCACCCCTCCACTTT. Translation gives CASSLVRAGTENSPLHF.